Each of the 27 T cell receptor beta chains below was sequenced from the same sample in a study of T cell clones after liver transplantation. Sequencing used immunoSEQ multiplex PCR; TCRdb keeps in-frame clones, though not all of them. Found here are 55,000 to 75,000 clones, around three quarters of them singletons; the top ten hold about 2.7%. The starting material was CD4+ T cells from blood, obtained at the roughly 16-month timepoint. These receptors all come from a human patient who received a liver transplant. Some T cells may be the graft donor's.

A few counts support this clone. The chain joins TRBV2 to TRBJ1-4; 8 bases align to TRBD1. CDR3 length equals 14 residues. V shed 2 bases and J 6 bases; nucleotides not matched to a gene: 2. Germline CDR1 and CDR2: SNHLY and FYNNEI. The CDR3 DNA follows: TGTGCCAGCAGTGAACAGGGGGCTTATGAAAAACTGTTTTTT. As protein: CASSEQGAYEKLFF.

This clone has a handful of counts. DNA of the CDR3: TGTGCCAGCAGTGTCGGACTAACCCAAGAGACCCAGTACTTC. Its translation is CASSVGLTQETQYF. V is TRBV6-1 and J is TRBJ2-5, with D possibly TRBD2 on 6 matching bases. Trimming removed 4 bases at V and 1 base at J, with 10 bases between. This CDR3 comprises 14 residues. Germline CDR1 and CDR2: MNHNS and SASEGT.

The chain has TRBV2 and TRBJ2-3; 7 bases align to TRBD1. This CDR3 is built from 13 residues. Germline V lookup: CDR1 SNHLY, CDR2 FYNNEI. The V and J ends lost 10 bases and 4 bases, in that order; junction bases with no gene match: 8. CDR3 in amino acids: CATKRQGPDTQYF. The CDR3 nucleotides read TGTGCCACCAAAAGACAGGGTCCAGATACGCAGTATTTT.

In this sample, this clone turned up a few times. V and J are TRBV27 and TRBJ2-1; 9 nucleotides agree with TRBD2. The germline CDR1 and CDR2 sequences are MNHEY and SMNVEV (reference sequence). The CDR3 runs 15 residues. After removal of 2 bases from V and 9 bases from J, the junction contained 8 bases not matched to a gene. The CDR3 loop is CASSLIAGAPGEQFF. The CDR3 region has the DNA TGTGCCAGCAGTTTAATAGCGGGGGCCCCCGGTGAGCAGTTCTTC.

This clone counts as medium-sized. This chain joins TRBV19 and TRBJ1-1; D is undetermined. CDR1 and CDR2 from the germline V gene are LNHDA and SQIVND (reference sequence). The CDR3 loop spans 14 amino acids. V lost 4 bases to trimming and J lost 0 bases, with 9 bases between them. CDR3 loop: CASSTQVMNTEAFF. The CDR3, as DNA: TGTGCCAGTAGTACTCAAGTCATGAACACTGAAGCTTTCTTT.

CDR3 nucleotides: TGCGCCAGCAGCCCCTCCTATCTTCAAGAGACCCAGTACTTC. Protein product: CASSPSYLQETQYF. The rearrangement uses TRBV5-1 and TRBJ2-5; D uncertain. This CDR3 is built from 14 residues. The germline V gene has CDR1 SGHRS and CDR2 YFSETQ. Trimming shortened V by 4 bases and J by 2 bases, and 12 bases separated the two germline ends.

V is TRBV14 and J is TRBJ1-2; D perhaps matches TRBD1 (6 bases). The ends were cut back, 0 bases at V and 4 bases at J, with 12 bases in the middle. Germline V gene lookup returns CDR1 SGHDN and CDR2 FVKESK. This CDR3 spans 15 amino acids. The CDR3 region has the DNA TGTGCCAGCAGCCAAGATAACCAGGGGAGCTATGGCTACACCTTC. It is translated as CASSQDNQGSYGYTF. Filled out from reference TRBV14 and TRBJ1-2, the complete variable domain reads EAGVTQFPSHSVIEKGQTVTLRCDPISGHDNLYWYRRVMGKEIKFLLHFVKESKQDESGMPNNRFLAERTGGTYSTLKVQPAELEDSGVYFCASSQDNQGSYGYTFGSGTRLTVV.

This clone was found once. This chain uses TRBV19 with TRBJ2-2; 8 nucleotides align to TRBD2. Germline assignment: CDR1 LNHDA and CDR2 SQIVND (reference sequence). The CDR3 contains 17 residues. Unmatched junction bases numbered 12, after V lost 5 bases and J lost 4 bases. As DNA, the CDR3 is TGTGCCAGTAGTCCCTTTGGACAAGCGGGGGTCACCGGGGAGCTGTTTTTT. This sequence encodes CASSPFGQAGVTGELFF.

The V call is TRBV28, the J call TRBJ2-7; 10 positions agree with TRBD2. The junction had 7 bases not matched to a gene; V was cut back by 5 bases and J by 0 bases. This CDR3 comprises 16 residues. Germline assignment: CDR1 MDHEN and CDR2 SYDVKM. Here the CDR3 DNA reads TGTGCCAGCAGTATAGGGAGGACTAGCGGCTCCTACGAGCAGTACGTC. Amino acids: CASSIGRTSGSYEQYV.

A few counts support this clone. The V call is TRBV7-2, the J call TRBJ1-1; tentative D call: TRBD1 (6 bases). The CDR3 runs 18 residues. Germline CDR1 SGHTA, CDR2 FQGNSA. V gave up 5 bases and J gave up 4 bases, with 26 bases separating them. The CDR3 region has the DNA TGTGCCAGCAGCCTTATGGGCACAGGGTTGGGGAGTGTCACTGAAGCTTTCTTT. It translates to CASSLMGTGLGSVTEAFF.

J is TRBJ1-2 and V is TRBV7-9, with D unresolved. The CDR3 length is 14 residues. Germline CDR1 and CDR2: SEHNR and FQNEAQ (reference sequence). Trimming removed 0 bases at V and 0 bases at J, with 5 bases between. As DNA, the CDR3 is TGTGCCAGCAGCTTAGCGCGCCCTAACTATGGCTACACCTTC. This encodes CASSLARPNYGYTF.

The rearrangement links TRBV2 to TRBJ2-5; D uncertain. The CDR3 has 15 residues. In germline, CDR1 is SNHLY, CDR2 FYNNEI. Trimming took off 7 bases at V and 2 bases at J, with 17 bases between the two ends. The CDR3 nucleotides are TGTGCCAGCACCTCGACTCCCAACCTTCAAGAGACCCAGTACTTC. It is translated as CASTSTPNLQETQYF.

This clone has just a few counts. The chain links TRBV7-9 to TRBJ2-3, with 11 positions matching TRBD2. Per the germline V gene, CDR1 is SEHNR and CDR2 is FQNEAQ (reference sequence). V gave up 5 bases and J gave up 3 bases; unmatched junction bases: 4. This CDR3 region has 15 residues. CDR3 DNA: TGTGCCAGCAGCCCTAGACTAGCGGGAACAGATACGCAGTATTTT. Its protein is CASSPRLAGTDTQYF.

The genes are TRBV7-2 and TRBJ1-1; D gene uncertain. This CDR3 spans 15 amino acids. Deletions cut 2 bases from V and 1 base from J, with 11 bases between. CDR1 is SGHTA, CDR2 FQGNSA, per germline. DNA for the CDR3: TGTGCCAGCAGCTTACGCTTAGGAGGGAACACTGAAGCTTTCTTT. This encodes CASSLRLGGNTEAFF.

V usage is TRBV19 and J usage is TRBJ2-3, with D possibly called TRBD1 or TRBD2 (5 bases each). Trimming pared 6 bases from V and 5 bases from J, leaving 15 bases between. Germline loops: CDR1 LNHDA, CDR2 SQIVND (reference sequence). The CDR3 has 14 amino acids. The CDR3, as DNA: TGTGCCAGTAGGGACTTGGGGCTTGGAGATACGCAGTATTTT. Translation gives CASRDLGLGDTQYF.

The CDR3 region has the DNA TGCAGCGTTGAAGATAAGGGGGGGCACACTGAAGCTTTCTTT. It is translated as CSVEDKGGHTEAFF. This chain joins TRBV29-1 and TRBJ1-1; a weak D match, TRBD1 (6 bases). Trimming stripped 0 bases from V and 3 bases from J, with 11 bases between. From germline, CDR1 is SQVTM and CDR2 ANQGSEA. The CDR3 runs to 14 residues.

This clone was seen once. The CDR3 nucleotides are TGTGCCAGTATTTCCGGGCGACTCACAAGCCCAGGTGGCTACACCTTC. Translating gives CASISGRLTSPGGYTF. V usage is TRBV19 and J usage is TRBJ1-2; D remains unclear. Trimming stripped 7 bases from V and 7 bases from J, with 25 bases between. Germline V gene sequence: CDR1 LNHDA, CDR2 SQIVND (reference sequence). CDR3 size: 16 residues.

V gene TRBV6-5 combines with J gene TRBJ2-1, with 7 bases lining up with TRBD1. V was pared by 6 bases and J by 6 bases, with 8 bases of the junction left unmatched. Germline CDR1 and CDR2: MNHEY and SVGAGI. This CDR3 comprises 14 residues. Written as DNA, the CDR3 is TGTGCCAGCAGAACCGGGACAGCCGTCAATGAGCAGTTCTTC. Residues: CASRTGTAVNEQFF.

The rearrangement links TRBV5-1 to TRBJ2-6; D is unresolved. Germline V gene data show CDR1 as SGHRS and CDR2 as YFSETQ. This CDR3 region has 15 residues. The V end was cut by 0 bases, the J end by 0 bases, with 4 bases between. In nucleotides, the CDR3 is TGCGCCAGCAGCTTGGGACTCTCTGGGGCCAACGTCCTGACTTTC. Translating gives CASSLGLSGANVLTF. The entire variable domain, with the rest obtained from reference TRBV5-1 and TRBJ2-6, is as follows: KAGVTQTPRYLIKTRGQQVTLSCSPISGHRSVSWYQQTPGQGLQFLFEYFSETQRNKGNFPGRFSGRQFSNSRSEMNVSTLELGDSALYLCASSLGLSGANVLTFGAGSRLTVL.

V and J are TRBV6-1 and TRBJ2-3; D unresolved. Germline CDR1 and CDR2: MNHNS and SASEGT. The CDR3 sequence is 18 residues long. The V end lost 0 bases, the J end lost 0 bases, and 16 bases lay between the germline ends. CDR3 region: CASSEALAWKLSTDTQYF. CDR3 DNA: TGTGCCAGCAGTGAAGCATTGGCCTGGAAGCTTAGCACAGATACGCAGTATTTT.

V usage is TRBV7-2 and J usage is TRBJ2-5, with 11 bases lining up with TRBD2. V lost 1 base to trimming and J lost 9 bases; unmatched junction nucleotides: 10. The CDR3 has 16 residues. CDR1 is SGHTA, CDR2 FQGNSA, per germline. The CDR3 DNA reads TGTGCCAGCAGCTTAGTTTTCACTAGCGGGGGTTCGGCCCAGTACTTC. Translated: CASSLVFTSGGSAQYF. The entire variable domain, with the rest obtained from reference TRBV7-2 and TRBJ2-5, is as follows: GAGVSQSPSNKVTEKGKDVELRCDPISGHTALYWYRQSLGQGLEFLIYFQGNSAPDKSGLPSDRFSAERTGGSVSTLTIQRTQQEDSAVYLCASSLVFTSGGSAQYFGPGTRLLVL.

This clone was seen a single time. The rearrangement links TRBV7-6 to TRBJ1-5; perhaps TRBD1 as D (5 bases). Germline assignment: CDR1 SGHVS and CDR2 FNYEAQ. V lost 0 bases, J lost 3 bases, and 15 bases lay in between. CDR3 length equals 17 residues. The CDR3 protein is CASSLAKTDSHNQPQHF. CDR3 in DNA: TGTGCCAGCAGCTTAGCAAAGACAGATAGCCACAATCAGCCCCAGCATTTT.

This sequence joins TRBV18 and TRBJ2-7, with D possibly being TRBD2 (5 bases). The CDR3 is 14 amino acids. V was cut by 0 bases and J by 4 bases, with 10 bases left in between. Germline loops: CDR1 KGHSH, CDR2 LQKENI. The CDR3 nucleotides are TGTGCCAGCTCACCACCCGGGAAAATATACGAGCAGTACGTC. This encodes CASSPPGKIYEQYV.

In this sample, this clone is medium-sized (0.01 to 0.1%). V and J are TRBV7-2 and TRBJ1-6; perhaps TRBD1 as D (5 bases). CDR1 SGHTA and CDR2 FQGNSA come from the germline V gene. V was cut by 1 base and J by 10 bases, with 14 bases left in between. The CDR3 covers 15 residues. In DNA, the CDR3 is TGTGCCAGCAGCTTAGAGGGGAGGTCGAACTCACCCCTCCACTTT. This translates into CASSLEGRSNSPLHF.

This clone was detected only a few times. The V call is TRBV6-4, the J call TRBJ2-2; 8 nucleotides align to TRBD2. The germline V gene has CDR1 MRHNA and CDR2 SNTAGT. Unmatched junction bases numbered 7, after V lost 8 bases and J lost 5 bases. The CDR3 contains 14 residues. CDR3 DNA: TGTGCCAGCCGATGGACTAGCTCGACCGGGGAGCTGTTTTTT. Translated, it gives CASRWTSSTGELFF.

This clone was observed once. The chain recombines TRBV18 with TRBJ2-3; 7 nucleotides match TRBD1. The CDR3 sequence is 14 residues long. V was clipped by 2 bases and J by 1 base; unmatched bases: 0. Per the germline V gene, CDR1 is KGHSH and CDR2 is LQKENI. The chain's CDR3 is CASSPTGGTDTQYF. CDR3 bases: TGTGCCAGCTCACCAACAGGGGGCACAGATACGCAGTATTTT.

The chain links TRBV7-2 to TRBJ1-1; D ambiguous. V lost 8 bases and J 1 base, leaving 14 bases between the germline ends. There are 14 residues in the CDR3. The germline CDR1 and CDR2 sequences are SGHTA and FQGNSA. CDR3 sequence (DNA): TGTGCCAGCCGCCTTTCACATGAGAACACTGAAGCTTTCTTT. Translated, it gives CASRLSHENTEAFF.